This TCR beta chain comes out of a study of blood T cell repertoires in COVID-19. Per the study methods: Reference gene primer amplification gave nucleated cell count estimates. Method: immunoSEQ multiplex PCR; TCRdb's copy keeps in-frame clones and lacks some. The V and J calls and clone size come from that table; D and trimming were worked out from the DNA. The sample holds around 310,000 clones, about 90% seen once. Clinical histories supplied by participants themselves formed the basis of cohort assignment. The study counted Cohort 3 donors as recovered given two negative PCRs, clearance, or symptom resolution. Note on this clone: The sample holds other DNA sequences that translate to the same CDR3.

CDR3 length: 14 residues. CDR1 and CDR2 from the germline V gene are GTSNPN and SVGIG (reference sequence). The V end lost 0 bases, the J end lost 0 bases, and 6 bases lay between the germline ends. The gene calls are TRBV30 and TRBJ1-3; unclear D gene. The sample comprised PBMCs or T cells enriched from blood (not recorded which). The TCR comes from a woman in her twenties or thirties who had recovered from COVID-19. CDR3 nucleotides: TGTGCCTGGAGTGTAGGAGGCTCTGGAAACACCATATATTTT. Translation: CAWSVGGSGNTIYF. Full variable domain (rest looked up from reference TRBV30 and TRBJ1-3): SQTIHQWPATLVQPVGSPLSLECTVEGTSNPNLYWYRQAAGRGLQLLFYSVGIGQISSEVPQNLSASRPQDRQFILSSKKLLLSDSGFYLCAWSVGGSGNTIYFGEGSWLTVV.